Below, 4 T cell receptor beta chains from the same sample are listed, as sequenced in a study of beta chain features in type 1 diabetes. The investigators reverse transcribed all of the isolated RNA, so they sequenced expressed TCRB transcripts. Method: immunoSEQ multiplex PCR; TCRdb's copy keeps in-frame clones and lacks some. This table has about 410,000 clones, about 15% appearing once. Sequenced: naive CD4+ T cells from blood. Receptors originate from a man under 40 in good health.

The chain carries TRBV5-1 and TRBJ2-1, with no clear D. The CDR3 has 10 residues. Trimming shortened V by 7 bases and J by 8 bases, and 7 bases separated the two germline ends. The germline CDR1 and CDR2 sequences are SGHRS and YFSETQ. CDR3 DNA sequence: TGCGCCAGCGGAAATTATGAGCAGTTCTTC. Its translation: CASGNYEQFF.

The chain combines TRBV6-5 with TRBJ2-1, with D perhaps TRBD2 (6 bases). V was clipped by 4 bases and J by 9 bases, with 22 bases between them. Germline V CDR1 and CDR2: MNHEY, SVGAGI. The CDR3 totals 16 residues. CDR3 nucleotide sequence: TGTGCCAGCAGTTTCATCGCGGGACTCCCCACTCCTGAGCAGTTCTTC. As protein: CASSFIAGLPTPEQFF.

The genes are TRBV7-2 and TRBJ2-7; 7 bases agree with TRBD1. CDR1 is SGHTA, CDR2 FQGNSA, per germline. The CDR3 sequence is 15 residues long. V was clipped by 0 bases and J by 2 bases; unmatched bases: 4. The CDR3 sequence is CASSLAPGQAYEQYF. DNA of the CDR3: TGTGCCAGCAGCTTAGCCCCTGGACAGGCCTACGAGCAGTACTTC.

This chain links TRBV25-1 with TRBJ2-3; 10 nucleotides line up with TRBD1. The CDR3 totals 16 residues. The V gene's germline CDR1 is MGHDK and CDR2 SYGVNS. The trim removed 4 bases at V and 0 bases at J, leaving 4 bases unmatched. CDR3 residues: CASSARDRGSTDTQYF. The DNA of the CDR3 is TGTGCCAGCAGTGCAAGGGACAGGGGTAGCACAGATACGCAGTATTTT.